This T cell receptor (beta chain) stems from a study of T cell changes during pregnancy in multiple sclerosis. Looked up from germline, CDR1 is SGHKS and CDR2 is YYEKEE (reference sequence). The CDR3 is 17 amino acids. V dropped 4 bases and J dropped 0 bases, with 19 bases sitting between them. Measured with immunoSEQ multiplex PCR; TCRdb has only the in-frame clones, and not every one. The repertoire consists of around 88,000 clones, with more than 85% occurring once and the leading ten covering approximately 2.5%. The source of this sequence is a female donor with multiple sclerosis, enrolled in a pregnancy study. This chain uses TRBV5-5 with TRBJ1-1; TRBD1 is a possible D gene (5 bases). The sample consisted of peripheral blood, taken in the first trimester of pregnancy. This chain's CDR3 is CASSRFEPQELNTEAFF. Written as DNA, the CDR3 is TGTGCCAGCAGCCGCTTTGAACCACAGGAATTGAACACTGAAGCTTTCTTT.